Listed below are T cell receptor beta chains from one sample, sequenced in a study of blood T cell repertoires in COVID-19. Profiled with immunoSEQ multiplex PCR; TCRdb holds only in-frame clones, not every one. The data contain around 100,000 clones, over 75% of them singletons. The sequenced sample consisted of peripheral blood. Receptors originate from a man in his 70s with active or convalescent COVID-19. Both conserved end residues are part of each CDR3. A D gene is named only where the DNA matches it firmly. Clone size is stated in some rows and not others, as once, few, many or a class when expanded.

J,D,V,size,DNA,CDR3
TRBJ2-1,TRBD2,TRBV11-2,-,TGTGCCAGCAGCCCGCTGGGGGGGTTTTCCTACAATGAGCAGTTCTTC,CASSPLGGFSYNEQFF
TRBJ2-1,TRBD2,TRBV18,-,TGTGCCAGCTCACCTAATCTAGCGGGGGGGCTGAATGAGCAGTTCTTC,CASSPNLAGGLNEQFF
TRBJ1-2,-,TRBV11-2,-,TGTGCCAGCAGCTTAGGGGCCGGGCAGGGATACTATGGCTACACCTTC,CASSLGAGQGYYGYTF
TRBJ1-6,-,TRBV25-1,-,TGTGCCAGCAGTGAACGGGCAGGGATCTCACCCCTCCACTTT,CASSERAGISPLHF
TRBJ2-2,-,TRBV6-1,-,TGTGCCAGCAGTGAAGCCGGTCGAGGGGAGCTGTTTTTT,CASSEAGRGELFF
TRBJ2-7,-,TRBV5-1,-,TGCGCCAGCAGCCCCCCAGGGGCCCACGAGCAGTACTTC,CASSPPGAHEQYF
TRBJ1-3,-,TRBV18,-,TGTGCCAGCTCACCACCTTCGGCCCGGGGACTAGGAAACACCATATATTTT,CASSPPSARGLGNTIYF
TRBJ2-3,TRBD2,TRBV24-1,-,TGTGCCACCAGTAGAAGCGGGAGTGGATTAGATACGCAGTATTTT,CATSRSGSGLDTQYF
TRBJ2-1,TRBD1,TRBV7-8,once,TGTGCCAGCAGCCCCCAGACAGGGACGATGTACAATGAGCAGTTCTTC,CASSPQTGTMYNEQFF
TRBJ1-5,TRBD1,TRBV28,-,TGTGCCAGCAGGGCAGGGGGACCGAATCAGCCCCAGCATTTT,CASRAGGPNQPQHF
TRBJ2-1,TRBD2,TRBV5-1,-,TGCGCCAGCAGCTTGGGCGGGAGAGGGGACAATGAGCAGTTCTTC,CASSLGGRGDNEQFF
TRBJ2-7,-,TRBV5-5,-,TGTGCCAGCAGCTTGGTTGACTGGAGCTCCTACGAGCAGTACTTC,CASSLVDWSSYEQYF
TRBJ2-1,-,TRBV5-1,-,TGCGCCAGCAGCTTGTTGGGTTCGAGAGGCAATGAGCAGTTCTTC,CASSLLGSRGNEQFF
TRBJ2-3,-,TRBV2,-,TGTGCCAGCAGCAGGGTTAGAGAAGATACGCAGTATTTT,CASSRVREDTQYF
TRBJ2-3,TRBD1,TRBV28,few,TGTGCCAGCAGTTTCGACAGGGGAAGTACAGATACGCAGTATTTT,CASSFDRGSTDTQYF
TRBJ2-1,TRBD2,TRBV5-1,-,TGCGCCAGCTCCCTTTCTAGCGGGAGGAGGAATGAGCAGTTCTTC,CASSLSSGRRNEQFF
TRBJ1-2,-,TRBV5-1,once,TGCGCCAGCAGCTTCGACAGTACTAACTATGGCTACACCTTC,CASSFDSTNYGYTF
TRBJ2-3,TRBD2,TRBV7-3,-,TGTGCCAGCAGCTTAGGACTAGCGGGCGGTTTTAGCACAGATACGCAGTATTTT,CASSLGLAGGFSTDTQYF
TRBJ1-3,-,TRBV29-1,-,TGCAGCGTTGAAGATCGCGGAGGGGCCTCTGGAAACACCATATATTTT,CSVEDRGGASGNTIYF
TRBJ2-1,TRBD1,TRBV7-3,-,TGTGCCAGCAGCTTAGACAGGGGGGACGAGCAGTTCTTC,CASSLDRGDEQFF
TRBJ1-5,-,TRBV7-2,-,TGTGCCAGCAGCTTAGCGGGACCGGGACTACAGCCCCAGCATTTT,CASSLAGPGLQPQHF
TRBJ1-2,-,TRBV7-2,-,TGTGCCAGCAGCCTCGGACAGAGTGAGTCCCTTACCTATGGCTACACCTTC,CASSLGQSESLTYGYTF
TRBJ2-2,-,TRBV5-4,medium-sized,TGTGCCAGCAGTCGAACGGGAGAAGGGGAGCTGTTTTTT,CASSRTGEGELFF
TRBJ2-5,-,TRBV29-1,-,TGCAGCGTTGCTATATCCGGGGGGCTCCTCCAAGAGACCCAGTACTTC,CSVAISGGLLQETQYF
TRBJ1-1,TRBD1,TRBV2,few,TGTGCCAGCAGGGGACAGGGGAATACTGAAGCTTTCTTT,CASRGQGNTEAFF
TRBJ1-1,-,TRBV11-2,few,TGTGCCAGCAGCTTATTAATCAACACTGAAGCTTTCTTT,CASSLLINTEAFF
TRBJ2-5,TRBD1,TRBV7-9,-,TGTGCCAGCAGCTCGGGACAGGGAGGAGAGACCCAGTACTTC,CASSSGQGGETQYF
TRBJ1-3,-,TRBV6-1,-,TGTGCCAGCAGTTCCCCCCCAGCGGACACCATATATTTT,CASSSPPADTIYF
TRBJ1-3,-,TRBV12-3/TRBV12-4,-,TGTGCCAGCACCCCCTCCGGAAACACCATATATTTT,CASTPSGNTIYF
TRBJ2-1,TRBD2,TRBV19,-,TGTGCCAGTCGACTAGCGGGAGCTCCCAATGAGCAGTTCTTC,CASRLAGAPNEQFF
TRBJ1-1,-,TRBV12-3/TRBV12-4,-,TGTGCCAGCAGAACTGCCGGGACTGAAGCTTTCTTT,CASRTAGTEAFF
TRBJ1-1,-,TRBV24-1,-,TGTGCCACCAGTGATTCCCCGGGGAGGAAAGCTTTCTTT,CATSDSPGRKAFF
TRBJ2-1,TRBD1,TRBV5-1,-,TGCGCCAGCAGCTTGGAACAGGGGGCCTACAATGAGCAGTTCTTC,CASSLEQGAYNEQFF
TRBJ1-4,-,TRBV2,few,TGTGCCAGCAGTGATCCCGGAGGGGCAAATGAAAAACTGTTTTTT,CASSDPGGANEKLFF
TRBJ1-1,-,TRBV19,few,TGTGCCAGTTCTGAGGCACAAGGGAACACTGAAGCTTTCTTT,CASSEAQGNTEAFF
TRBJ2-7,-,TRBV10-3,-,TGTGCCATCAGTGAAGGGCTAGCTATCTACGAGCAGTACTTC,CAISEGLAIYEQYF
TRBJ2-3,-,TRBV19,-,TGTGCCACGAAAACCGACAGGCCAAGCACAGATACGCAGTATTTT,CATKTDRPSTDTQYF
TRBJ1-6,-,TRBV5-6,once,TGTGCCAGCAGCTTGGGCTATCCGGTTTCAGAGGCCTATAATTCACCCCTCCACTTT,CASSLGYPVSEAYNSPLHF
TRBJ1-6,TRBD1,TRBV7-8,-,TGTGCCAGCAGCGTCACAGGGGGTAATTCACCCCTCCACTTT,CASSVTGGNSPLHF
TRBJ2-3,TRBD2,TRBV3-1/TRBV3-2,-,TGTGCCAGCACCCTTAGCGGGGGACGTACGTATACGCAGTATTTT,CASTLSGGRTYTQYF
TRBJ2-3,TRBD2,TRBV5-1,-,TGCGCCAGCAGCCCTCAGACTAGCGGGATTTCTAGCACAGATACGCAGTATTTT,CASSPQTSGISSTDTQYF
TRBJ1-2,-,TRBV2,-,TGTGCCAGCAGTGGCGGCTATGGCTACACCTTC,CASSGGYGYTF
TRBJ2-7,TRBD1,TRBV28,once,TGTGCCAGCAGTTCCAGGGGACAGGGGGCGTACGAGCAGTACTTC,CASSSRGQGAYEQYF
TRBJ1-1,-,TRBV1,-,TGCACCAGCAGGCACGGGACAGCGAACACTGAAGCTTTCTTT,CTSRHGTANTEAFF
TRBJ1-5,-,TRBV30,few,TGTGCCTGGAGTGTACCGGGGGGCTACAATCAGCCCCAGCATTTT,CAWSVPGGYNQPQHF
TRBJ1-2,TRBD1,TRBV4-1,-,TGCGCCAGCAGCCAAGGGGACAGGGATGTTGGCTACACCTTC,CASSQGDRDVGYTF
TRBJ2-7,TRBD1,TRBV5-1,few,TGCGCCAGCAGCTTAAAAATTGGGACAGTGCCTATAGAGCAGTACTTC,CASSLKIGTVPIEQYF
TRBJ1-5,TRBD1,TRBV6-5,-,TGTGCCAGCAGTTACGGTGGACAGGGAGATCAGCCCCAGCATTTT,CASSYGGQGDQPQHF
TRBJ2-3,TRBD2,TRBV19,-,TGTGCCAGTAGTACCGGACTAGCCCGCACAGATACGCAGTATTTT,CASSTGLARTDTQYF
TRBJ2-1,TRBD2,TRBV3-1/TRBV3-2,many,TGTGCCAGCAGCCAAGTGGGCGGGAGCTCCTACAATGAGCAGTTCTTC,CASSQVGGSSYNEQFF
TRBJ2-5,TRBD2,TRBV5-5,-,TGTGCCAGCGCCAGTTCGGTGGTCGGGGGGGAGACCCAGTACTTC,CASASSVVGGETQYF
TRBJ1-4,TRBD1,TRBV19,-,TGTGCCAGTAGTCCCCCGGGACAGGGGTATGAAAAACTGTTTTTT,CASSPPGQGYEKLFF
TRBJ2-1,-,TRBV18,-,TGTGCCAGCTCACTAAACAGACAGAACAATGAGCAGTTCTTC,CASSLNRQNNEQFF
TRBJ1-1,-,TRBV6-5,-,TGTGCCAGCAGTTACTCCCAGGGATCGAACACTGAAGCTTTCTTT,CASSYSQGSNTEAFF
TRBJ2-2,-,TRBV20-1,-,TGCAGTGCTAGTCCCCGAGAGAACACCGGGGAGCTGTTTTTT,CSASPRENTGELFF